This T cell receptor beta chain derives from a study (dated by TCRdb to about 2016). Library preparation used RT-PCR. Sequencing relied on an Illumina MiSeq. TCRdb reprocessing: public reads trimmed at Q25 with fastp, clones called with MiXCR, in-frame beta chains kept. Here each entry gathers all rows of one CDR3 protein and keeps the most common genes and DNA. For this sample there are 650,000 to 800,000 distinct CDR3 sequences; 11% to 15% appear just once. 3.6% of the sample is in the top ten clones. The CDR3 spans 13 amino acids, including both terminal residues. As regards this clonotype: No cognate antigen has been identified for it. Given the absence of the conserved phenylalanine or tryptophan at the CDR3 end, a read error is likely. Because the CDR3's place on the DNA is in doubt, the DNA is left out and the CDR3 is given as listed by TCRdb.

Input material: memory CD4+ T cells from blood. Rearrangement joined TRBV12-3 or TRBV12-4 to TRBJ1-1; the D call of TRBD1 is as the table states it, not checked on the DNA. The sequence was collected from a female donor in good health, serving as a healthy control. The CDR3 loop reads CASRPWTGGTEDH.